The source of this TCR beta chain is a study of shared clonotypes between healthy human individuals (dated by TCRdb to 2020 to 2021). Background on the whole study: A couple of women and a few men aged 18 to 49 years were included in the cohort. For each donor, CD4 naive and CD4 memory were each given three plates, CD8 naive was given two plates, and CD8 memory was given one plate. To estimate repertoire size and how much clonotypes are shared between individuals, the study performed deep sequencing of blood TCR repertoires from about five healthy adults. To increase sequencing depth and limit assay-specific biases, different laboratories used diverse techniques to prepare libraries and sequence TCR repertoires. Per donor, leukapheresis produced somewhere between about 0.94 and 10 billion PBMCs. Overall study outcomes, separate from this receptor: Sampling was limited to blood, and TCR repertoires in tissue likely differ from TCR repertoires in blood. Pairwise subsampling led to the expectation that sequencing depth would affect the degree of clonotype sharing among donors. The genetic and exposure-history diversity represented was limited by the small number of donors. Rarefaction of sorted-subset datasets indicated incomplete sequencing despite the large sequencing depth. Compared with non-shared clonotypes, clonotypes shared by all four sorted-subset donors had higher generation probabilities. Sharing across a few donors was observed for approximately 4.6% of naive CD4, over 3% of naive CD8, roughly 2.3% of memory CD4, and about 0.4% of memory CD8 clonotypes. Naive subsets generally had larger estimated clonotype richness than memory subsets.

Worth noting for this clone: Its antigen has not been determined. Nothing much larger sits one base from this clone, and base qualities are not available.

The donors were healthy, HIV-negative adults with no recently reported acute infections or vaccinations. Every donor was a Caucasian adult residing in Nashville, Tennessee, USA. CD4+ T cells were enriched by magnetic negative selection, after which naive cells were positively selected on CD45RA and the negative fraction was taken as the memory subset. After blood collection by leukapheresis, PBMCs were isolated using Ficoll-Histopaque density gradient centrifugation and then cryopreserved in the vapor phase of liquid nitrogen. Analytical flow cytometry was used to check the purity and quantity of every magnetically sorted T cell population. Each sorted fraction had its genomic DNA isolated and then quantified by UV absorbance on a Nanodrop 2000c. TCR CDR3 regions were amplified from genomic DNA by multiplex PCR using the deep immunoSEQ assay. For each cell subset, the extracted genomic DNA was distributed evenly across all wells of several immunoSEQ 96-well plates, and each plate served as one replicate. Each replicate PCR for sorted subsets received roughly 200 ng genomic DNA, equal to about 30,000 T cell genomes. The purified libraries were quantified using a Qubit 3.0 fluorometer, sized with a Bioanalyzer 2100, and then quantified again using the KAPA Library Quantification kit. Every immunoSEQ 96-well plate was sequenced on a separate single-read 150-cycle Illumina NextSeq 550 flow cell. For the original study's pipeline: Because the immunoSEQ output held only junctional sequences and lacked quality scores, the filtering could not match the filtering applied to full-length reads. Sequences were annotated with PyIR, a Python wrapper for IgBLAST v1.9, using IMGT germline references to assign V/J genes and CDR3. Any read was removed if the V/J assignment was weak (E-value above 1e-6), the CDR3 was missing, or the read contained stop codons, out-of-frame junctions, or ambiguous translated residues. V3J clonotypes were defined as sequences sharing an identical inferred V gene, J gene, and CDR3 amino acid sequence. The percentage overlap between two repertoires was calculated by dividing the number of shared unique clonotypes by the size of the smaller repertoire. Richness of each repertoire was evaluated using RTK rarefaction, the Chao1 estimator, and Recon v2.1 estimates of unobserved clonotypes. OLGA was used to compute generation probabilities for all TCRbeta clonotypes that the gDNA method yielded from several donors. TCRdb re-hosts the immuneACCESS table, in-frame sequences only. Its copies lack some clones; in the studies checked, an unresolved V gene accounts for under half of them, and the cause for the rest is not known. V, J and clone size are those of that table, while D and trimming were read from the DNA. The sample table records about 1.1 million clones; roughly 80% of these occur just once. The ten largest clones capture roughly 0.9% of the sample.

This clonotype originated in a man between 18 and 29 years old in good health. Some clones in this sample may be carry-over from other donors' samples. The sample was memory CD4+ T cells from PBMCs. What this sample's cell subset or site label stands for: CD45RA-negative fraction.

CDR3 protein: CSTLTGANTGELFF. The nucleotide sequence reads as follows: TGCAGCACCCTGACAGGGGCGAACACCGGGGAGCTGTTTTTT. The V and J genes are TRBV29-1 and TRBJ2-2; TRBD1 agrees with 8 junctional bases. Reading from cysteine to phenylalanine, the CDR3 counts 14 amino acids. CDR3 DNA is the only sequence kept; it has 42 bases, read in frame from the first base. According to the germline V gene, CDR1 reads SQVTM and CDR2 reads ANQGSEA. The germline V and J ends show losses of 8 bases and 0 bases respectively, and no gene match explains 5 bases of the junction.